Detailed here is one TCR beta chain. The sample comes from a study of blood T cell repertoires in COVID-19. Study summary: COVID-19 samples from acute and convalescent phases originated in the United States, Italy and Spain.

Germline-derived CDR1 and CDR2 are GTSNPN and SVGIG (reference sequence). This CDR3 is 13 amino acids long. Trimming removed 1 base at V and 2 bases at J, with 8 bases between. TCRdb's table, derived via immunoSEQ multiplex PCR, lists solely in-frame clones and lacks some. The sample lists 150,000 to 200,000 clones; around four fifths were seen once. The source is a human donor with acute or convalescent COVID-19. The donor label of this sample is uncertain. The rearrangement uses TRBV30 and TRBJ1-1, with TRBD1 as a possible D gene (5 bases). The sample was peripheral blood. In DNA form, the CDR3 reads TGTGCCTGGAGTGACCAGGGAAACACTGAAGCTTTCTTT. The encoded protein is CAWSDQGNTEAFF.